Presented here are 20 T cell receptor beta chains from one specimen sequenced in a study of blood T cell repertoires in COVID-19. Clones were read by immunoSEQ multiplex PCR, and TCRdb kept only the in-frame ones, dropping some. Seen here are around 320,000 clones, roughly nine tenths observed once, and the top ten hold around 4.2%. The specimen was PBMCs or T cells enriched from blood (not recorded which). The source of these receptors is a woman younger than 45 who had been exposed to COVID-19.

The CDR3, as DNA: TGTGCCTGGAGTGTCGACGGGGACACTGAAGCTTTCTTT. Translating it yields CAWSVDGDTEAFF. The gene calls are TRBV30 and TRBJ1-1, with D hard to call. CDR1 GTSNPN and CDR2 SVGIG come from the germline V gene (reference sequence). The ends were cut back, 0 bases at V and 3 bases at J, with 8 bases in the middle. The CDR3 has 13 amino acids.

The V gene is TRBV27, the J gene TRBJ1-5, with 7 nucleotides matching TRBD1. Unmatched junction bases numbered 10, after V lost 2 bases and J lost 6 bases. Germline V gene sequence: CDR1 MNHEY, CDR2 SMNVEV (reference sequence). The CDR3 contains 16 residues. The CDR3 sequence is CASSLRVTGTGQPQHF. CDR3 DNA sequence: TGTGCCAGCAGTTTACGCGTGACAGGGACGGGTCAGCCCCAGCATTTT.

The chain links TRBV27 to TRBJ1-5; 8 bases are shared with TRBD1. With V trimmed by 5 bases and J by 4 bases, 4 bases remained unmatched. Germline V lookup: CDR1 MNHEY, CDR2 SMNVEV (reference sequence). The CDR3 is made up of 14 amino acids. Written as DNA, the CDR3 is TGTGCCAGCAGTGCCGACAGGGGAAATCAGCCCCAGCATTTT. It translates to CASSADRGNQPQHF.

This rearrangement joins TRBV15 to TRBJ2-1; 14 nucleotides line up with TRBD2. Germline assignment: CDR1 LNHNV and CDR2 YYDKDF (reference sequence). The CDR3 length is 20 residues. The ends lost 0 bases at V and 0 bases at J; junction bases unmatched: 7. CDR3 nucleotide sequence: TGTGCCACCAGCAGAGACCGGACTAGCGGGGGGCCGTTCTCCTACAATGAGCAGTTCTTC. This encodes CATSRDRTSGGPFSYNEQFF.

This chain connects TRBV6-2 or TRBV6-3 to TRBJ1-5; possibly TRBD1 for D (5 bases). Germline CDR1 is MNHEY and CDR2 is SVGEGT. Between the trimmed V and J ends, which lost 5 bases and 8 bases, there was a span of 16 bases. CDR3 length: 14 amino acids. The DNA for the CDR3 is TGTGCCAGCAGTGATATCGGACAAGACGAGCCCCAGCATTTT. It codes for CASSDIGQDEPQHF.

V and J are TRBV11-2 and TRBJ2-1, with 13 bases fitting TRBD2. The CDR3 has 15 amino acids. CDR1 and CDR2 from the germline V gene are SGHAT and FQNNGV. V was clipped by 5 bases and J by 9 bases; unmatched bases: 7. This chain's CDR3 is CASSTTSGGAIEQFF. The CDR3 DNA reads as TGTGCCAGCAGCACCACTAGCGGGGGGGCGATTGAGCAGTTCTTC. Full variable domain (rest looked up from reference TRBV11-2 and TRBJ2-1): EAGVAQSPRYKIIEKRQSVAFWCNPISGHATLYWYQQILGQGPKLLIQFQNNGVVDDSQLPKDRFSAERLKGVDSTLKIQPAKLEDSAVYLCASSTTSGGAIEQFFGPGTRLTVL.

The V and J genes are TRBV6-5 and TRBJ1-1; a possible D gene is TRBD1 (5 bases). The CDR3 loop spans 14 amino acids. With 6 bases removed from V and 1 base from J, the gap between germline ends came to 12 bases. Germline V gives CDR1 MNHEY, CDR2 SVGAGI. The CDR3 nucleotides are TGTGCCAGCAGACGCGGGGGGTCGAACACTGAAGCTTTCTTT. This sequence encodes CASRRGGSNTEAFF.

J is TRBJ2-2 and V is TRBV5-4; weak D call: TRBD1 (6 bases). Germline V lookup: CDR1 SGHNT, CDR2 YYREEE (reference sequence). V lost 0 bases to trimming and J lost 1 base, with 7 bases between them. This CDR3 comprises 15 residues. This chain's CDR3 is CASSLVTGNTGELFF. The CDR3 region has the DNA TGTGCCAGCAGCTTGGTGACAGGGAACACCGGGGAGCTGTTTTTT.

The rearrangement links TRBV14 to TRBJ1-2, with 8 bases lining up with TRBD1. Germline CDR1 SGHDN, CDR2 FVKESK. The junction had 7 bases not matched to a gene; V was cut back by 2 bases and J by 8 bases. This CDR3 has 14 amino acids. The CDR3 bases are TGTGCCAGCAGCCAACGAGGACAGGGTCGGGGCTACACCTTC. Translated, it gives CASSQRGQGRGYTF.

This chain joins TRBV5-1 and TRBJ1-1, with no clear D. Between the trimmed V and J ends, which lost 3 bases and 0 bases, there was a span of 6 bases. Germline lookup yields CDR1 SGHRS and CDR2 YFSETQ. The CDR3 loop spans 13 amino acids. This CDR3 reads CASSSQVNTEAFF. The CDR3 nucleotides are TGCGCCAGCAGCTCACAAGTGAACACTGAAGCTTTCTTT.

The chain links TRBV6-5 to TRBJ2-3; TRBD1 agrees at 11 bases. The germline V gene has CDR1 MNHEY and CDR2 SVGAGI. CDR3 length: 15 residues. The V and J ends lost 5 bases and 5 bases, in that order; junction bases with no gene match: 6. This CDR3 is CASSTGQGVLDTQYF. The CDR3 bases are TGTGCCAGCAGTACGGGACAGGGGGTGTTAGATACGCAGTATTTT.

The V call is TRBV3-1 (or the pseudogene TRBV3-2), the J call TRBJ2-7; TRBD1 might be the D (6 bases). V lost 4 bases to trimming and J lost 0 bases, with 13 bases between them. Germline CDR1 is LGHDT and CDR2 is YNNKEL (reference sequence). CDR3 length: 15 residues. CDR3 sequence reads: CASSLSTGNSYEQYF. CDR3 sequence (DNA): TGTGCCAGCAGCCTATCAACAGGGAACTCCTACGAGCAGTACTTC.

About this clone itself: Other DNA sequences in this specimen translate into the identical CDR3. This chain connects TRBV5-1 to TRBJ1-2; 9 bases are a match to TRBD1. Unmatched junction bases numbered 2, after V lost 0 bases and J lost 5 bases. Germline CDR1 reads SGHRS; CDR2 reads YFSETQ. The CDR3 totals 14 residues. CDR3 in DNA: TGCGCCAGCAGCTTGGGACAGGGGGTATATGGCTACACCTTC. It translates to CASSLGQGVYGYTF.

The chain recombines TRBV6-5 with TRBJ1-2; tentative D call: TRBD1 (5 bases). This CDR3 contains 11 residues. The ends were cut back, 6 bases at V and 7 bases at J, with 9 bases in the middle. Germline-derived CDR1 and CDR2 are MNHEY and SVGAGI. The CDR3: CASRSGAGYTF. For the CDR3, the DNA is TGTGCCAGCAGAAGCGGGGCTGGCTACACCTTC.

The chain carries TRBV2 and TRBJ1-1, with D tentatively TRBD1 (5 bases). V gave up 7 bases and J gave up 8 bases, with 11 bases separating them. Germline V gene sequence: CDR1 SNHLY, CDR2 FYNNEI. This CDR3 comprises 11 residues. The CDR3 sequence is CASTERGEAFF. In DNA, the CDR3 is TGTGCCAGCACCGAACGGGGGGAAGCTTTCTTT.

J is TRBJ1-1 and V is TRBV27, with unresolved D. CDR1 is MNHEY, CDR2 SMNVEV, per germline (reference sequence). Between the trimmed V and J ends, which lost 2 bases and 3 bases, there was a span of 13 bases. This CDR3 is 15 amino acids long. The CDR3 sequence is CASSLIAGWDTEAFF. The DNA of the CDR3 is TGTGCCAGCAGTTTAATAGCGGGGTGGGACACTGAAGCTTTCTTT.

This chain connects TRBV5-6 to TRBJ1-5; D gene unclear. The CDR3 length is 13 residues. Trimming removed 0 bases from V and 2 bases from J, with 3 bases in between. CDR1 and CDR2 (germline): SGHDT, YYEEEE. Written as DNA, the CDR3 is TGTGCCAGCAGCTTGGCCGGCAATCAGCCCCAGCATTTT. This codes for CASSLAGNQPQHF.

The chain carries TRBV19 and TRBJ2-1; unclear D gene. Germline values: CDR1 LNHDA, CDR2 SQIVND (reference sequence). The CDR3 is made up of 14 amino acids. The V end was cut by 6 bases, the J end by 8 bases, with 17 bases between. Here the CDR3 reads CASRVSPYAHEQFF. The CDR3 DNA reads TGTGCCAGTAGAGTATCCCCCTATGCCCATGAGCAGTTCTTC. Supplemented by reference TRBV19 and TRBJ2-1, the full variable domain reads DGGITQSPKYLFRKEGQNVTLSCEQNLNHDAMYWYRQDPGQGLRLIYYSQIVNDFQKGDIAEGYSVSREKKESFPLTVTSAQKNPTAFYLCASRVSPYAHEQFFGPGTRLTVL.

The chain has TRBV18 and TRBJ2-5; maybe TRBD2 (5 bases). V lost 0 bases and J 2 bases, leaving 7 bases between the germline ends. CDR3 length: 14 amino acids. The V gene's germline CDR1 is KGHSH and CDR2 LQKENI. The DNA of the CDR3 is TGTGCCAGCTCACCACCGGAGGTTCAAGAGACCCAGTACTTC. Encoded protein: CASSPPEVQETQYF.

This sequence joins TRBV4-2 and TRBJ1-4; 10 bases agree with TRBD1. CDR1 and CDR2 from the germline V gene are LGHNA and YNFKEQ. The CDR3 is 16 amino acids. V gave up 4 bases and J gave up 7 bases; unmatched junction bases: 9. CDR3 DNA sequence: TGTGCCAGCAGCCCGAGCTGGGGACAGGGGTTTGAAAAACTGTTTTTT. It translates to CASSPSWGQGFEKLFF.